The rows below give T cell receptor beta chains drawn from one sample of a study of T cells expressing NK-cell markers. TCRdb reworked the 5' RACE reads into one entry per CDR3 protein, no DNA. In all, the sample yields thousands of distinct CDR3 sequences. The sequencing sample was made of blood T cells: a sorted CD56 or NKG2C T cell subset, CD4+ or CD8+ T cells, or bulk PBMC T cells (not recorded which). All receptors derive from a man aged 18 to 69 in good health. The CDR3 runs from the conserved cysteine through the conserved F or W. Clone size is stated in some rows and not others, as once, few, many or a class when expanded.

J gene | V gene | clone size | CDR3 protein
TRBJ2-7 | TRBV7-9 | - | CASSRPRETVYEQYF
TRBJ2-2 | TRBV6-4 | - | CASSDSEDTGELFF
TRBJ2-1 | TRBV20-1 | - | CSARGLAGYNEQFF
TRBJ2-1 | TRBV14 | - | CASSQDYHASRDEQFF
TRBJ1-4 | TRBV4-2 | - | CASSQASGTGNEKLFF
TRBJ1-6 | TRBV10-3 | - | CAINAGGNSPLHF
TRBJ1-6 | TRBV27 | - | CATSQGANSPLHF
TRBJ2-1 | TRBV5-8 | medium-sized | CASSFGTWLYNEQFF
TRBJ2-3 | TRBV4-2 | - | CASSQDPTASGKDTQYF
TRBJ1-5 | TRBV12-3/TRBV12-4 | large | CASSLVGYQPQHF
TRBJ1-1 | TRBV7-3 | - | CASSSEGVSTEAFF
TRBJ1-6 | TRBV6-1 | - | CASSEGTDIPPLHF
TRBJ2-3 | TRBV7-3 | - | CASSPSGGLGDTQYF
TRBJ1-2 | TRBV2 | - | CASSGQGGPYGYTF
TRBJ2-2 | TRBV11-3 | - | CASSLVNTGELFF
TRBJ1-1 | TRBV20-1 | - | CSAPTPNTEAFF
TRBJ2-3 | TRBV5-1 | - | CARILAGGPPISTDTQYF
TRBJ1-1 | TRBV29-1 | - | CSAVTGSMNTEAFF
TRBJ1-2 | TRBV6-4 | - | CASSEDGSLPLYGYTF
TRBJ1-6 | TRBV28 | - | CASSLSLDSYNSPLHF
TRBJ1-2 | TRBV5-5 | - | CASRPARRGPNYGYTF
TRBJ2-3 | TRBV6-4 | - | CASSASSGGGDTQYF
TRBJ1-2 | TRBV6-1 | - | CASRHKNRGEGYTF
TRBJ1-6 | TRBV6-1 | - | CASSEAGDNSPLHF
TRBJ2-1 | TRBV20-1 | - | CSAHSGLIYNEQFF
TRBJ1-6 | TRBV20-1 | - | CSARGGQENSPLHF
TRBJ2-5 | TRBV20-1 | - | CSARAEVPQETQYF
TRBJ2-2 | TRBV6-6 | - | CASTGKEAGELFF
TRBJ2-3 | TRBV7-2 | - | CASSILAGGITDTQYF
TRBJ1-2 | TRBV6-1 | - | CASSDDPTGNYGYTF
TRBJ1-1 | TRBV4-1 | - | CASSQDLDGAKAFF
TRBJ2-3 | TRBV6-1 | - | CASSILAGGTDTQYF
TRBJ2-2 | TRBV28 | - | CASSSGEGDTGELFF
TRBJ2-2 | TRBV3-1 | - | CASSQAREENTGELFF
TRBJ2-3 | TRBV4-2 | - | CASSQLAGGPTDTQYF
TRBJ2-3 | TRBV9 | - | CASSVTPSGQGAGDTQYF
TRBJ2-3 | TRBV6-1 | - | CASRGTITSTDTQYF